The 22 T cell receptor beta chains below all came from one sample that was sequenced in a study of blood T cells in healthy people across ages. Using a J-beta primer mix together with a sample-barcoded 5' primer, a second PCR was run for roughly 6 to 11 cycles. TCRdb reprocessed the 5' RACE reads with MiXCR, giving one entry per CDR3 protein. The table has about 1.4 million distinct CDR3 sequences, approximately 60% seen once. What was sequenced was blood. The receptors were gathered from a man younger than 35 in good health.

This clonotype was detected once. The genes are TRBV20-1 and TRBJ2-1, with D perhaps matching TRBD2 (5 bases). The V gene's germline CDR1 is DFQATT and CDR2 SNEGSKA (reference sequence). The CDR3 length is 12 residues. The germline V and J ends were trimmed by 8 bases and 0 bases, with 8 bases remaining between them. The CDR3 here is CSPGSSYNEQFF. The CDR3 DNA sequence: TGCAGTCCGGGGAGCTCCTACAATGAGCAGTTCTTC.

The chain is built from TRBV6-5 and TRBJ2-5; D not resolved. The CDR3 is 13 amino acids. Trimming removed 0 bases from V and 11 bases from J, with 13 bases in between. Germline loops: CDR1 MNHEY, CDR2 SVGAGI. The CDR3 sequence is CASSYSSAGEQYF. The CDR3 region has the DNA TGTGCCAGCAGTTACTCGTCAGCAGGAGAGCAGTACTTC.

The genes are TRBV2 and TRBJ1-4; D is unresolved. This CDR3 is 12 amino acids long. The ends were cut back, 9 bases at V and 7 bases at J, with 12 bases in the middle. CDR1 is SNHLY, CDR2 FYNNEI, per germline. The DNA for the CDR3 is TGTGCCAGACTAAACCTCGGTGAAAAACTGTTTTTT. Amino acids: CARLNLGEKLFF.

V usage is TRBV6-6 and J usage is TRBJ2-7, with D maybe TRBD1 (5 bases). Germline V gene data show CDR1 as MNHNY and CDR2 as SVGAGI (reference sequence). The V gene lost 4 bases and the J gene lost 2 bases, with 9 bases spanning the gap. CDR3 length: 13 amino acids. The CDR3 region has the DNA TGTGCCAGCAGTTCAGGGAAACCCTACGAGCAGTACTTC. As protein: CASSSGKPYEQYF.

The rearrangement uses TRBV20-1 and TRBJ1-2, with 12 bases matching TRBD1. Trimming took 3 bases from V and 8 from J; bases not matched to a gene: 10. Germline V CDR1 and CDR2: DFQATT, SNEGSKA (reference sequence). The CDR3 has 15 amino acids. The CDR3 here is CSARKTGTGGHGYTF. CDR3 coding DNA: TGCAGTGCTAGGAAAACCGGGACAGGGGGCCACGGCTACACCTTC.

The V and J genes are TRBV11-2 and TRBJ1-6; TRBD1 aligns across 8 bases. This CDR3 contains 17 residues. V was clipped by 5 bases and J by 0 bases; unmatched bases: 6. The germline V gene has CDR1 SGHAT and CDR2 FQNNGV. CDR3 nucleotide sequence: TGTGCCAGCAGCCCGGGACAGGCGAGCTCCTATAATTCACCCCTCCACTTT. This translates into CASSPGQASSYNSPLHF.

This clonotype was seen a handful of times. The V call is TRBV7-6, the J call TRBJ1-4; D ambiguous. Germline V gene sequence: CDR1 SGHVS, CDR2 FNYEAQ. The CDR3 totals 16 residues. V lost 5 bases and J lost 0, with 13 bases in between. In DNA form, the CDR3 reads TGTGCCAGCAGCCCTATACCAGAGGCAACTAATGAAAAACTGTTTTTT. Protein: CASSPIPEATNEKLFF. Full variable domain (remainder filled in from reference TRBV7-6 and TRBJ1-4): GAGVSQSPRYKVTKRGQDVALRCDPISGHVSLYWYRQALGQGPEFLTYFNYEAQQDKSGLPNDRFSAERPEGSISTLTIQRTEQRDSAMYRCASSPIPEATNEKLFFGSGTQLSVL.

The chain combines TRBV6-1 with TRBJ2-1; no firm D call. Deletions cut 10 bases from V and 7 bases from J, with 17 bases between. The CDR3 runs 13 residues. In germline, CDR1 is MNHNS, CDR2 SASEGT. The DNA for the CDR3 is TGTGCCACCACTTGGCCCTCGACTAATGAGCAGTTCTTC. Its translation is CATTWPSTNEQFF.

V is TRBV28 and J is TRBJ2-5, with 7 bases fitting TRBD2. The CDR3 runs to 16 residues. J was trimmed by 11 bases and V by 5 bases; bases with no gene match: 20. The V gene's germline CDR1 is MDHEN and CDR2 SYDVKM. CDR3 in DNA: TGTGCCAGCAGTACCCAACGGGAGCGGGGCTACAATGAGCAGTACTTC. Translated: CASSTQRERGYNEQYF. Combining the CDR3 with reference TRBV28 and TRBJ2-5 gives the whole variable domain DVKVTQSSRYLVKRTGEKVFLECVQDMDHENMFWYRQDPGLGLRLIYFSYDVKMKEKGDIPEGYSVSREKKERFSLILESASTNQTSMYLCASSTQRERGYNEQYFGPGTRLLVL.

The V gene is TRBV27, the J gene TRBJ2-7; D is uncertain. The V and J ends lost 3 bases and 3 bases respectively, with 15 bases between them. Germline CDR1 and CDR2: MNHEY and SMNVEV (reference sequence). The CDR3 runs to 15 residues. CDR3 protein: CASSFGGVLFYEQYF. The CDR3 bases are TGTGCCAGCAGTTTTGGTGGGGTTTTGTTCTACGAGCAGTACTTC.

This clonotype appeared a few times. The chain links TRBV19 to TRBJ1-5; a weak D match, TRBD1 (5 bases). CDR3 length equals 14 residues. CDR1 LNHDA and CDR2 SQIVND come from the germline V gene (reference sequence). V was pared by 4 bases and J by 1 base, with 8 bases between. CDR3 residues: CASSRGVSNQPQHF. In DNA, the CDR3 is TGTGCCAGTAGTAGAGGGGTCAGCAATCAGCCCCAGCATTTT.

The chain couples TRBV25-1 to TRBJ1-5; no clear D. The CDR3 totals 14 residues. V was clipped by 3 bases and J by 4 bases, with 10 bases between them. CDR1 is MGHDK and CDR2 is SYGVNS in the germline V gene. The CDR3 here is CASSDPGINQPQHF. The CDR3 bases are TGTGCCAGCAGTGATCCCGGGATAAATCAGCCCCAGCATTTT.

This clonotype was seen a few times. This chain connects TRBV20-1 to TRBJ1-2, with a weak D call TRBD1 (5 bases). This CDR3 comprises 14 residues. The germline gives CDR1 DFQATT, CDR2 SNEGSKA (reference sequence). Trimming took off 3 bases at V and 5 bases at J, with 16 bases between the two ends. CDR3 in amino acids: CSARSQGPFYGYTF. The CDR3 nucleotides read TGCAGTGCTAGGTCGCAGGGACCCTTTTATGGCTACACCTTC.

This clonotype was seen a single time. This chain connects TRBV12-3 or TRBV12-4 to TRBJ2-7; TRBD1 matches 9 bases. The CDR3 has 15 residues. Trimming cost V 6 bases and J 3 bases; bases outside gene matches: 9. The CDR3 loop reads CASRANRGRHYEQYF. DNA of the CDR3: TGTGCCAGCAGGGCGAACAGGGGGCGACACTACGAGCAGTACTTC.

This chain connects TRBV20-1 to TRBJ1-2, with 7 bases identical to TRBD1. Looked up from germline, CDR1 is DFQATT and CDR2 is SNEGSKA (reference sequence). Trimming cost V 2 bases and J 3 bases; bases outside gene matches: 6. The CDR3 totals 14 residues. In DNA form, the CDR3 reads TGCAGTGCTAGACCGACAGGGTGGGACTATGGCTACACCTTC. It yields the protein CSARPTGWDYGYTF.

This chain joins TRBV21-1 and TRBJ2-7; no check of the table's D call, TRBD1, against the DNA was made. TRBV21-1 is given as a pseudogene. This CDR3 comprises 15 residues. CDR3 residues: CASLPPGQGNYEQYF. CDR3 bases: TGTGCCAGCCTCCCACCGGGACAGGGGAACTACGAGCAGTACTTC.

The J gene is TRBJ1-1, the V gene TRBV6-4, with D uncertain. V lost 7 bases and J lost 7, with 16 bases in between. Germline CDR1 reads MRHNA; CDR2 reads SNTAGT. CDR3 length: 13 amino acids. The CDR3 spells CASTNGYSGEAFF. For the CDR3, the DNA is TGTGCCAGCACTAACGGGTACAGCGGTGAAGCTTTCTTT.

The V call is TRBV6-1, the J call TRBJ1-5, with 9 bases lining up with TRBD1. CDR1 is MNHNS, CDR2 SASEGT, per germline. This CDR3 has 20 residues. J was trimmed by 1 base and V by 6 bases; bases with no gene match: 19. CDR3 nucleotides: TGTGCCAGCAGGCGTTGGGGCGAGACAGGGGGTTTAGCGAGCAATCAGCCCCAGCATTTT. Protein: CASRRWGETGGLASNQPQHF.

This chain links TRBV7-9 with TRBJ1-4, with D unclear. V lost 5 bases and J lost 7, with 14 bases in between. Germline-derived CDR1 and CDR2 are SEHNR and FQNEAQ (reference sequence). The CDR3 length is 14 residues. The CDR3 sequence: CASSGPPAPEKLFF. DNA of the CDR3: TGTGCCAGCAGCGGCCCACCAGCGCCTGAAAAACTGTTTTTT.

This clonotype was seen a handful of times. V and J are TRBV27 and TRBJ1-2, with unresolved D. The CDR3 has 14 amino acids. Trimming removed 5 bases from V and 1 base from J, with 11 bases in between. Per the germline V gene, CDR1 is MNHEY and CDR2 is SMNVEV (reference sequence). CDR3 amino acids: CASSPDQDNYGYTF. The CDR3 DNA is TGTGCCAGCAGTCCGGATCAGGATAACTATGGCTACACCTTC.

The table lists this clonotype with a few counts. The chain combines TRBV29-1 with TRBJ2-7; 7 nucleotides align to TRBD1. J was trimmed by 1 base and V by 5 bases; bases with no gene match: 5. The germline V gene encodes CDR1 SQVTM and CDR2 ANQGSEA. This CDR3 has 13 amino acids. The DNA for the CDR3 is TGCAGCGTTACCGGGACAGAATCCTACGAGCAGTACTTC. Its translation: CSVTGTESYEQYF.

The chain couples TRBV12-3 or TRBV12-4 to TRBJ2-1; TRBD1 agrees at 9 bases. Trimming at V came to 8 bases and at J to 8 bases, leaving 13 bases not matched to a gene. The CDR3 runs 15 residues. CDR3 in amino acids: CASDSPGQGGYEQFF. The CDR3 coding sequence is TGTGCCAGCGATTCTCCGGGACAGGGCGGCTATGAGCAGTTCTTC.